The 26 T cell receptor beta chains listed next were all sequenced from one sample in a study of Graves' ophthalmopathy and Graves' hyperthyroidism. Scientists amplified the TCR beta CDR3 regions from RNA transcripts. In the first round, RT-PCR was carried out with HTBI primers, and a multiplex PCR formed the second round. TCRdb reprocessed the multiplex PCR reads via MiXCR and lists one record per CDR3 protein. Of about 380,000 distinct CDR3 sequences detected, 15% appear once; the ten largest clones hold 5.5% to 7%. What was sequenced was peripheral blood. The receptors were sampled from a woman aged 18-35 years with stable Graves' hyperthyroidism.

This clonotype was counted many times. CDR3 DNA sequence: TGTGCCAGCAGTCAAGGACTAGCGGGGAACACCGGGGAGCTGTTTTTT. This gives the protein CASSQGLAGNTGELFF. The rearrangement joins TRBV6-2 or TRBV6-3 to TRBJ2-2; 11 bases are shared with TRBD2. With 5 bases clipped from V and 1 base from J, the junction kept 3 bases outside the gene matches. Germline-derived CDR1 and CDR2 are MNHEY and SVGEGT. The CDR3 contains 16 residues.

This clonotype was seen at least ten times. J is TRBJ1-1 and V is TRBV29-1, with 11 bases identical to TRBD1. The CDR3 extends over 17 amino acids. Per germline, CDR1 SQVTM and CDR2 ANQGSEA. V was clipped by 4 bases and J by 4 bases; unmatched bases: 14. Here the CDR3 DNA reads TGCAGCGTTGGGCGGGACAGGGGGGAAGTTTTGGGCACTGAAGCTTTCTTT. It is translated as CSVGRDRGEVLGTEAFF.

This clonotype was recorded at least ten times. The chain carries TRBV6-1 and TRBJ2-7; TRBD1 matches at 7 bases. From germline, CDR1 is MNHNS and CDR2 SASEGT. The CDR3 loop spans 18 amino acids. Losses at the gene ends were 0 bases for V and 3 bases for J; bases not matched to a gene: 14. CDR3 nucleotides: TGTGCCAGCAGTGAAGCCACAGATTTGAGGGGGCTAGACTACGAGCAGTACTTC. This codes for CASSEATDLRGLDYEQYF.

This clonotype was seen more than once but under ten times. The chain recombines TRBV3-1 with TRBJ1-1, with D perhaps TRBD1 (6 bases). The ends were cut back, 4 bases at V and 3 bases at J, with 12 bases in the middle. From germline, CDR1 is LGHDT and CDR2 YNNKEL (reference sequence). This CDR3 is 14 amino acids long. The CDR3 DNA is TGTGCCAGCAGCCCTCCCTACAGGGACACTGAAGCTTTCTTT. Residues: CASSPPYRDTEAFF.

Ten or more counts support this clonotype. In DNA, the CDR3 is TGTGCCAGCAGCCCCCAGGGAGGGACAGGGGTCCCCGGGGAGCTGTTTTTT. It yields the protein CASSPQGGTGVPGELFF. V is TRBV9 and J is TRBJ2-2; 10 nucleotides line up with TRBD1. The J segment lost 6 bases and the V segment lost 4 bases, leaving 12 bases of the junction unmatched. CDR3 length equals 17 residues. The germline gives CDR1 SGDLS, CDR2 YYNGEE.

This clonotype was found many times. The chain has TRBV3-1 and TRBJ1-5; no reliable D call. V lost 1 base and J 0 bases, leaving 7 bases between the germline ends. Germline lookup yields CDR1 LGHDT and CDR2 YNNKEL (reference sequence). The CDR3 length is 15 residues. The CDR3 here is CASSQVRDSNQPQHF. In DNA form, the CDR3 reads TGTGCCAGCAGCCAAGTTCGGGATAGCAATCAGCCCCAGCATTTT.

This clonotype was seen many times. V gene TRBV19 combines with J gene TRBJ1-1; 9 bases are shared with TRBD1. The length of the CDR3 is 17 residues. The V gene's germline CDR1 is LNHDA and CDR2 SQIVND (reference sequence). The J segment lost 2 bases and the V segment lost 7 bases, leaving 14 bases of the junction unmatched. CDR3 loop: CASNAITGGEVNTEAFF. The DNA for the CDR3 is TGTGCCAGTAATGCTATCACAGGGGGCGAGGTAAACACTGAAGCTTTCTTT.

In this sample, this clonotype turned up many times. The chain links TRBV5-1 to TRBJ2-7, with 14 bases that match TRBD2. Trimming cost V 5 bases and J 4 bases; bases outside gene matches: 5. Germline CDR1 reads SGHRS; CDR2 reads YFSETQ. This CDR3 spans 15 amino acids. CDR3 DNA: TGCGCCAGCAGTCGTGGACTAGCGGGGGGATACGAGCAGTACTTC. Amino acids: CASSRGLAGGYEQYF.

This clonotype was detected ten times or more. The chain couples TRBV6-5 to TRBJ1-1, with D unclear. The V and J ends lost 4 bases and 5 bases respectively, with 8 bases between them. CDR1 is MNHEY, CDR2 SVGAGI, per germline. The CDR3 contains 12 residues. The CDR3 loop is CASSSLGTEAFF. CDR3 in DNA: TGTGCCAGCAGTTCCCTTGGGACTGAAGCTTTCTTT.

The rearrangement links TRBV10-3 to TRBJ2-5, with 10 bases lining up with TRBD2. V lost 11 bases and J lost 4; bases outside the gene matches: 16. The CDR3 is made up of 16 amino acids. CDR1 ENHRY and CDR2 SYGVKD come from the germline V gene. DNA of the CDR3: TGTGCCTCCCAGGGACCCGAGCGGGGGGGCCGAGAGACCCAGTACTTC. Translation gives CASQGPERGGRETQYF.

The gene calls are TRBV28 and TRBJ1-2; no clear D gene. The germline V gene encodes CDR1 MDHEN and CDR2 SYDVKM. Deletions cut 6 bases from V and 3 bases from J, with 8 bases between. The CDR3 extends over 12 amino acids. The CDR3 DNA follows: TGTGCCAGCAGATGGGGAGACTATGGCTACACCTTC. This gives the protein CASRWGDYGYTF.

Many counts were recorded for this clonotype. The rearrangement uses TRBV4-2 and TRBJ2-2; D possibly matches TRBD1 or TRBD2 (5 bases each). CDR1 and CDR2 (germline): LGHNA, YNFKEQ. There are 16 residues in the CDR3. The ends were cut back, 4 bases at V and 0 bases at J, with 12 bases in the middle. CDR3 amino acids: CASSRDLLTNTGELFF. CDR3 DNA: TGTGCCAGCAGCCGGGACCTCCTTACGAACACCGGGGAGCTGTTTTTT.

The CDR3 DNA is TGCGCCAGCAGCCAAGGACCGAGAGGTGCCAGGACCCGAAACACCATATATTTT. This encodes CASSQGPRGARTRNTIYF. The rearrangement links TRBV4-1 to TRBJ1-3; no reliable D call. V lost 1 base to trimming and J lost 5 bases, with 21 bases between them. The CDR3 is made up of 18 amino acids. Germline CDR1 is MGHRA and CDR2 is YSYEKL.

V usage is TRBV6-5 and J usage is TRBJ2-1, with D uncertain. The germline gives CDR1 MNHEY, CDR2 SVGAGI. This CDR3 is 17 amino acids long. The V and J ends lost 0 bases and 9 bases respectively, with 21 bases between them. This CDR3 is CASSYSPVLTKPSEQFF. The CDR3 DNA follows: TGTGCCAGCAGTTACTCCCCGGTGTTGACGAAACCATCTGAGCAGTTCTTC.

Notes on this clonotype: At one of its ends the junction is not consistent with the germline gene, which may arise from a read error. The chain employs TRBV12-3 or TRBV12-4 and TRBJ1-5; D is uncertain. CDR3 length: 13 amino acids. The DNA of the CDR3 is TGTGCCAGCAGTTTAATAGAGGGTCAGCCCCAGCGTTTT. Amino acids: CASSLIEGQPQRF.

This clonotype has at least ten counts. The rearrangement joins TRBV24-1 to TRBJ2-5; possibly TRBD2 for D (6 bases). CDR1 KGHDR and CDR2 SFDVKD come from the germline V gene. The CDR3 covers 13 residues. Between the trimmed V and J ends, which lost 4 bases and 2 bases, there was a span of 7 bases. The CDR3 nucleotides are TGTGCCACCAGTGACGCGGGGCAAGAGACCCAGTACTTC. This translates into CATSDAGQETQYF.

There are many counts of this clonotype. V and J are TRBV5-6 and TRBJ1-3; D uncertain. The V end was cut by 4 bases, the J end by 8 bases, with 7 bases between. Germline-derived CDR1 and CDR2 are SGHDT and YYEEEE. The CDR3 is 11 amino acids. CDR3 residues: CASSLQDTIYF. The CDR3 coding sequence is TGTGCCAGCAGCCTACAAGACACCATATATTTT.

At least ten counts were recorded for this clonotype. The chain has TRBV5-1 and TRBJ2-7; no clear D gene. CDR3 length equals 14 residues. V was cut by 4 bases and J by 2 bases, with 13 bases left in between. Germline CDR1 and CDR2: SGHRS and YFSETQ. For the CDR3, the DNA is TGCGCCAGCAGCCTCCCGGACGGAGCCTACGAGCAGTACTTC. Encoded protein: CASSLPDGAYEQYF.

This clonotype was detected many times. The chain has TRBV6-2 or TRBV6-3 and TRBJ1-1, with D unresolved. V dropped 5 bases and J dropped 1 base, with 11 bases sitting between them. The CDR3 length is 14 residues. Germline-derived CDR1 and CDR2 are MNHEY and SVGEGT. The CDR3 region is CASSTPVGNTEAFF. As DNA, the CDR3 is TGTGCCAGCAGTACTCCCGTCGGGAACACTGAAGCTTTCTTT.

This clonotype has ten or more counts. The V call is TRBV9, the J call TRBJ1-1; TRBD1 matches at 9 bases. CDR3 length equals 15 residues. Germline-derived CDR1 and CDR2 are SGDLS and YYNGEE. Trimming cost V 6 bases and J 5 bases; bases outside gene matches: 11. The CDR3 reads CASTRDYRGRTEAFF. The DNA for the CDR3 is TGTGCCAGCACCCGGGACTACAGGGGGCGGACTGAAGCTTTCTTT.

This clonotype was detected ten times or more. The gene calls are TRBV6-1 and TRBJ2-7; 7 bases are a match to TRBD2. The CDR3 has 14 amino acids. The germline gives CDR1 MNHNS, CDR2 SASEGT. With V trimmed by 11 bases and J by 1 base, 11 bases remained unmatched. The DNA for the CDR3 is TGTGCCGCCAGGCCTAGCGGCACTTCCTACGAGCAGTACTTC. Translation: CAARPSGTSYEQYF.

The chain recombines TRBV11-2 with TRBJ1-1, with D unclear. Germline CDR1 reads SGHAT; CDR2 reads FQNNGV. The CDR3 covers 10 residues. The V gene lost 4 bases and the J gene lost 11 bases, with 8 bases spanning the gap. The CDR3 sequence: CASSSTVAFF. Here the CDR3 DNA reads TGTGCCAGCAGCTCAACAGTGGCTTTCTTT.

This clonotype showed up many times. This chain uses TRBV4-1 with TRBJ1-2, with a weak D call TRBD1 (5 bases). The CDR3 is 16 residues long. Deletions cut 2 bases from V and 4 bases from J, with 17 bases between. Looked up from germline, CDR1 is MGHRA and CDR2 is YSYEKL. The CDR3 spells CASSQYDTGTIYGYTF. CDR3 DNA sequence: TGCGCCAGCAGCCAATACGACACCGGGACGATCTATGGCTACACCTTC.

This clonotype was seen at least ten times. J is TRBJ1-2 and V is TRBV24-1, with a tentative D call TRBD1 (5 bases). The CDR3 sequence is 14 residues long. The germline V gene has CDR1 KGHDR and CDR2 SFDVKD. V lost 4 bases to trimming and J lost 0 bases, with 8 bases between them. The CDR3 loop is CATSEAGANYGYTF. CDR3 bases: TGTGCCACCAGTGAGGCGGGGGCTAACTATGGCTACACCTTC.

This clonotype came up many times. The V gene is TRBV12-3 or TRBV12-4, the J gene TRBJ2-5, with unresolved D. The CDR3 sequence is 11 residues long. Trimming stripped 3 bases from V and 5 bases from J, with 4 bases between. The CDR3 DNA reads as TGTGCCAGCAGTTTGACGGAGACCCAGTACTTC. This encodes CASSLTETQYF.

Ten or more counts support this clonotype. DNA for the CDR3: TGTGCCAGCAGTTTATCGGCAGGAAGGAGGAACCAGCCCCAGCATTTT. This codes for CASSLSAGRRNQPQHF. V and J are TRBV12-3 or TRBV12-4 and TRBJ1-5; D not certain. The CDR3 is 16 amino acids. Trimming removed 2 bases from V and 7 bases from J, with 18 bases in between.